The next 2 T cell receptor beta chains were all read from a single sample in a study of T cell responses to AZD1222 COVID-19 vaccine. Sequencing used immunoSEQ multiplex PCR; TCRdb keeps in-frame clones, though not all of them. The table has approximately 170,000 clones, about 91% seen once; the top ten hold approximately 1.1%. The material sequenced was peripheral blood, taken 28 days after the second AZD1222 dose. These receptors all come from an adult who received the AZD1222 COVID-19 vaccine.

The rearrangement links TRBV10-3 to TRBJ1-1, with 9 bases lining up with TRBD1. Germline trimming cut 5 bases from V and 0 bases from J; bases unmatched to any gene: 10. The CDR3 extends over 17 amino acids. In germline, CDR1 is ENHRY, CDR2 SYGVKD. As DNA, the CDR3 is TGTGCCATCAGTCTCCAAGGGACAGGGATGGTGAACACTGAAGCTTTCTTT. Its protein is CAISLQGTGMVNTEAFF.

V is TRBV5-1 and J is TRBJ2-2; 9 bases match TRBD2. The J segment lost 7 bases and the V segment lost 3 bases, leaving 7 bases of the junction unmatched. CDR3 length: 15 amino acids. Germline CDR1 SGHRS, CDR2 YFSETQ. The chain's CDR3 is CASSSSAGGIGELFF. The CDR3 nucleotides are TGCGCCAGCAGCTCTTCAGCGGGGGGCATCGGGGAGCTGTTTTTT.